This T cell receptor beta chain was recovered during a study of blood T cell repertoires in COVID-19. As for the study in general: Collection of acute and convalescent COVID-19 samples took place in the United States, Italy and Spain.

The Seattle patients joined while their infection was active and were tracked longitudinally afterward. Trimming removed 0 bases from V and 7 bases from J, with 9 bases in between. CDR3 length: 13 residues. Per the germline V gene, CDR1 is LNHNV and CDR2 is YYDKDF (reference sequence). How the authors handled the data: It was from reference gene primer amplification that nucleated cell counts were estimated. Sequencing used immunoSEQ multiplex PCR; TCRdb keeps in-frame clones, though not all of them. The V and J calls and clone size were taken over from that table, and D and trimming were inferred from the DNA. The table includes tens of thousands of clones, just over 90% detected once.

Sequenced input: peripheral blood. The chain has TRBV15 and TRBJ1-1, with D hard to call. The sequence derives from a man aged 50 or older with COVID-19, enrolled during active disease. CDR3 in DNA: TGTGCCACCAGCAGAGATAGCACTTTTGAAGCTTTCTTT. It specifies CATSRDSTFEAFF.